These 25 T cell receptor beta chains were all obtained from the same sample, sequenced in a study of cytomegalovirus exposure and HLA in healthy donors. PCR primers comprised 60 Vbeta and 13 Jbeta primers. Clones were sequenced by immunoSEQ multiplex PCR, and TCRdb holds only the in-frame ones, with some missing. Of approximately 180,000 clones detected, about three quarters appear once; the ten largest clones hold about 1.5%. What was sequenced was PBMCs. The receptors stem from a woman aged 25 to 45 in good health and CMV-seropositive.

V gene TRBV6-5 combines with J gene TRBJ2-2, with D tentatively TRBD2 (6 bases). This CDR3 region has 15 residues. With 3 bases removed from V and 5 bases from J, the gap between germline ends came to 13 bases. CDR1 MNHEY and CDR2 SVGAGI come from the germline V gene. This chain's CDR3 is CASSYGGESTGELFF. The CDR3 DNA reads TGTGCCAGCAGTTATGGCGGGGAGAGTACCGGGGAGCTGTTTTTT.

This clone was detected only once. CDR3 residues: CASSYGQSYGYTF. CDR3 coding DNA: TGTGCCAGCAGTTATGGACAGAGCTATGGCTACACCTTC. V usage is TRBV6-5 and J usage is TRBJ1-2, with D possibly being TRBD1 (6 bases). The CDR3 is 13 residues long. Germline V CDR1 and CDR2: MNHEY, SVGAGI. Trimming pared 3 bases from V and 4 bases from J, leaving 9 bases between.

A few counts support this clone. This rearrangement joins TRBV6-6 to TRBJ2-7; D remains unclear. The CDR3 has 11 residues. Trimming shortened V by 7 bases and J by 6 bases, and 10 bases separated the two germline ends. The germline V gene has CDR1 MNHNY and CDR2 SVGAGI (reference sequence). CDR3: CASKAGSEQYF. CDR3 coding DNA: TGTGCCAGCAAGGCAGGCTCCGAGCAGTACTTC.

This clone appeared a few times. This chain connects TRBV2 to TRBJ2-7, with D possibly being TRBD1 (6 bases). CDR1 is SNHLY and CDR2 is FYNNEI in the germline V gene. V was trimmed by 6 bases and J by 4 bases, leaving 16 bases between them. The CDR3 is 14 amino acids. The CDR3 region is CASREKAGAYEQYF. In DNA, the CDR3 is TGTGCCAGCAGAGAAAAGGCAGGGGCGTACGAGCAGTACTTC. Drawing the rest from reference TRBV2 and TRBJ2-7, the complete variable domain is EPEVTQTPSHQVTQMGQEVILRCVPISNHLYFYWYRQILGQKVEFLVSFYNNEISEKSEIFDDQFSVERPDGSNFTLKIRSTKLEDSAMYFCASREKAGAYEQYFGPGTRLTVT.

The CDR3 DNA reads as TGCGCCAGCAGCTTGGGACAGGGGGCCGGGGAGCTGTTTTTT. Protein sequence: CASSLGQGAGELFF. The chain recombines TRBV5-1 with TRBJ2-2; 9 nucleotides agree with TRBD1. This CDR3 comprises 14 residues. The trim removed 0 bases at V and 6 bases at J, leaving 0 bases unmatched. Germline-derived CDR1 and CDR2 are SGHRS and YFSETQ.

The V call is TRBV30, the J call TRBJ1-1, with unresolved D. The germline V gene encodes CDR1 GTSNPN and CDR2 SVGIG (reference sequence). CDR3 length: 14 residues. V was shortened by 1 base and J by 5 bases, with 14 bases between the two germline ends. The CDR3 is CAWSAVPGGTEAFF. The CDR3 bases are TGTGCCTGGAGTGCCGTCCCGGGAGGAACTGAAGCTTTCTTT.

This clone was observed a handful of times. The chain joins TRBV5-1 to TRBJ1-5; D is uncertain. V was trimmed by 0 bases and J by 3 bases, leaving 4 bases between them. CDR3 length equals 13 residues. Germline V gene sequence: CDR1 SGHRS, CDR2 YFSETQ. CDR3 sequence reads: CASSLALNQPQHF. CDR3 nucleotide sequence: TGCGCCAGCAGCTTGGCCCTCAATCAGCCCCAGCATTTT. Supplemented by reference TRBV5-1 and TRBJ1-5, the full variable domain reads KAGVTQTPRYLIKTRGQQVTLSCSPISGHRSVSWYQQTPGQGLQFLFEYFSETQRNKGNFPGRFSGRQFSNSRSEMNVSTLELGDSALYLCASSLALNQPQHFGDGTRLSIL.

As DNA, the CDR3 is TGTGCCTCCCCTCCGGGTAACTATGGCTACACCTTC. It is translated as CASPPGNYGYTF. The chain has TRBV6-6 and TRBJ1-2; D not certain. The CDR3 runs to 12 residues. V lost 11 bases and J 1 base, leaving 11 bases between the germline ends. Germline values: CDR1 MNHNY, CDR2 SVGAGI (reference sequence).

J is TRBJ2-7 and V is TRBV5-1; TRBD2 aligns across 9 bases. This CDR3 has 16 residues. Losses at the gene ends were 0 bases for V and 2 bases for J; bases not matched to a gene: 6. Germline V CDR1 and CDR2: SGHRS, YFSETQ. CDR3 coding DNA: TGCGCCAGCAGCTTGGGGTATAGCGGGAGAGCCTACGAGCAGTACTTC. This sequence encodes CASSLGYSGRAYEQYF. Full variable domain (missing parts from reference TRBV5-1 and TRBJ2-7): KAGVTQTPRYLIKTRGQQVTLSCSPISGHRSVSWYQQTPGQGLQFLFEYFSETQRNKGNFPGRFSGRQFSNSRSEMNVSTLELGDSALYLCASSLGYSGRAYEQYFGPGTRLTVT.

The V call is TRBV19, the J call TRBJ1-2, with TRBD1 identical over 7 bases. The CDR3 covers 14 residues. The germline V gene has CDR1 LNHDA and CDR2 SQIVND (reference sequence). The ends lost 5 bases at V and 6 bases at J; junction bases unmatched: 9. The CDR3 region is CASSVVTGWNGYTF. The CDR3 DNA is TGTGCCAGTAGTGTAGTGACAGGGTGGAATGGCTACACCTTC. The full variable domain, in which reference TRBV19 and TRBJ1-2 provide the parts outside the CDR3, is DGGITQSPKYLFRKEGQNVTLSCEQNLNHDAMYWYRQDPGQGLRLIYYSQIVNDFQKGDIAEGYSVSREKKESFPLTVTSAQKNPTAFYLCASSVVTGWNGYTFGSGTRLTVV.

The rearrangement uses TRBV19 and TRBJ2-3; 11 nucleotides align to TRBD2. The V gene's germline CDR1 is LNHDA and CDR2 SQIVND (reference sequence). The CDR3 contains 18 residues. With 5 bases clipped from V and 2 bases from J, the junction kept 12 bases outside the gene matches. CDR3 bases: TGTGCCAGTAGTCTTTCCGGGACTAGCGGAGGGCCCACAGATACGCAGTATTTT. Amino acids: CASSLSGTSGGPTDTQYF. The full variable domain, with the rest looked up from reference TRBV19 and TRBJ2-3, is DGGITQSPKYLFRKEGQNVTLSCEQNLNHDAMYWYRQDPGQGLRLIYYSQIVNDFQKGDIAEGYSVSREKKESFPLTVTSAQKNPTAFYLCASSLSGTSGGPTDTQYFGPGTRLTVL.

The chain recombines TRBV19 with TRBJ2-2, with 7 bases aligning to TRBD1. V was clipped by 3 bases and J by 3 bases; unmatched bases: 7. The CDR3 runs to 16 residues. Germline CDR1 LNHDA, CDR2 SQIVND (reference sequence). The DNA of the CDR3 is TGTGCCAGTAGTATCGGGACAGCCATTTACACCGGGGAGCTGTTTTTT. Translating gives CASSIGTAIYTGELFF.

V usage is TRBV4-3 and J usage is TRBJ1-1; 8 bases line up with TRBD1. CDR3 length: 15 residues. The junction had 6 bases not matched to a gene; V was cut back by 0 bases and J by 6 bases. CDR1 and CDR2 (germline): LGHNA, YSLEER. The CDR3 nucleotides are TGCGCCAGCAGCCAAGAGCAGGGGGCGGAAGCTGAAGCTTTCTTT. This encodes CASSQEQGAEAEAFF.

J is TRBJ2-3 and V is TRBV29-1, with unresolved D. With 4 bases removed from V and 4 bases from J, the gap between germline ends came to 6 bases. The germline gives CDR1 SQVTM, CDR2 ANQGSEA. There are 11 residues in the CDR3. The CDR3 loop reads CSVGPSDTQYF. In nucleotides, the CDR3 is TGCAGCGTTGGGCCCTCAGATACGCAGTATTTT.

The CDR3: CASSLIIRVSDEKLFF. The CDR3 coding sequence is TGTGCCAGCAGTCTTATTATCAGGGTTTCGGACGAAAAACTGTTTTTT. The chain is built from TRBV2 and TRBJ1-4, with a weak D call TRBD1 (5 bases). The CDR3 covers 16 residues. Looked up from germline, CDR1 is SNHLY and CDR2 is FYNNEI. The ends were cut back, 5 bases at V and 8 bases at J, with 21 bases in the middle.

V usage is TRBV7-2 and J usage is TRBJ2-5; the D is unclear. CDR1 and CDR2 (germline): SGHTA, FQGNSA. The CDR3 has 12 amino acids. Trimming stripped 4 bases from V and 5 bases from J, with 8 bases between. The CDR3 is CASSYGEETQYF. In DNA, the CDR3 is TGTGCCAGCAGCTACGGAGAGGAGACCCAGTACTTC.

In its sample, this clone was seen once. The chain recombines TRBV5-1 with TRBJ2-5; 13 nucleotides align to TRBD2. CDR1 is SGHRS, CDR2 YFSETQ, per germline. The CDR3 sequence is 16 residues long. The V gene end was trimmed by 5 bases and the J gene end by 1 base; junction bases not matched to a gene: 5. Here the CDR3 DNA reads TGCGCCAGCAGGGGACTAGCGGGGAGGGCCCAAGAGACCCAGTACTTC. Its translation: CASRGLAGRAQETQYF. The whole variable domain, remainder taken from reference TRBV5-1 and TRBJ2-5, is KAGVTQTPRYLIKTRGQQVTLSCSPISGHRSVSWYQQTPGQGLQFLFEYFSETQRNKGNFPGRFSGRQFSNSRSEMNVSTLELGDSALYLCASRGLAGRAQETQYFGPGTRLLVL.

The chain joins TRBV27 to TRBJ2-2, with TRBD2 matching 13 bases. Germline values: CDR1 MNHEY, CDR2 SMNVEV (reference sequence). V trimming: 5 bases; J trimming: 5 bases; junction bases outside the gene matches: 5. CDR3 length equals 16 residues. CDR3 nucleotide sequence: TGTGCCAGCAGTCCTTGGACTAGCGGGAGTACCGGGGAGCTGTTTTTT. It translates to CASSPWTSGSTGELFF.

The chain has TRBV7-2 and TRBJ2-7, with 14 nucleotides matching TRBD2. This CDR3 comprises 16 residues. Germline V gene lookup returns CDR1 SGHTA and CDR2 FQGNSA. The V segment lost 1 base and the J segment 3 bases; nucleotides outside the gene matches: 2. The CDR3 DNA reads as TGTGCCAGCAGCTTAGTGGGGACTAGCGGGAGCTACGAGCAGTACTTC. Its translation is CASSLVGTSGSYEQYF.

The chain links TRBV14 to TRBJ2-7; D not resolved. Germline V lookup: CDR1 SGHDN, CDR2 FVKESK. The germline V and J ends were trimmed by 1 base and 5 bases, with 9 bases remaining between them. The length of the CDR3 is 13 residues. The DNA of the CDR3 is TGTGCCAGCAGCCAAGCTTACTTCAACGAGCAGTACTTC. Protein: CASSQAYFNEQYF.

V gene TRBV10-1 combines with J gene TRBJ1-1, with no clear D. The CDR3 runs 13 residues. Germline V gene lookup returns CDR1 WNHNN and CDR2 SYGVQD (reference sequence). Between the trimmed V and J ends, which lost 10 bases and 1 base, there was a span of 13 bases. CDR3 bases: TGCGCCACCCTGAAGGAGAGGAACACTGAAGCTTTCTTT. Its translation is CATLKERNTEAFF.

The chain is built from TRBV5-6 and TRBJ2-5; D possibly corresponds to TRBD1 (6 bases). Germline CDR1 reads SGHDT; CDR2 reads YYEEEE. Trimming left V 0 bases short and J 5 bases short, with 11 bases between. CDR3 size: 14 residues. The CDR3, as DNA: TGTGCCAGCAGCTTGGTAGGGACATCCGAGACCCAGTACTTC. The encoded protein is CASSLVGTSETQYF.

CDR3 in amino acids: CASSLVGPYEQYF. The CDR3 region has the DNA TGTGCCAGCAGCCTCGTGGGGCCCTACGAGCAGTACTTC. The rearrangement uses TRBV7-2 and TRBJ2-7, with TRBD1 as a possible D gene (5 bases). Per the germline V gene, CDR1 is SGHTA and CDR2 is FQGNSA. This CDR3 comprises 13 residues. V lost 5 bases, J lost 2 bases, and 10 bases lay in between.

The chain carries TRBV28 and TRBJ1-1; 10 nucleotides line up with TRBD1. CDR1 and CDR2 from the germline V gene are MDHEN and SYDVKM. The CDR3 has 17 residues. Trimming removed 6 bases from V and 4 bases from J; junction bases left unmatched: 14. In nucleotides, the CDR3 is TGTGCCAGCAGGCTACCGGGACAGGGGAGAAAGGCCACTGAAGCTTTCTTT. Translating gives CASRLPGQGRKATEAFF.

The genes are TRBV6-5 and TRBJ2-1; the match to TRBD1 covers 7 bases. The CDR3 is 15 amino acids. Germline values: CDR1 MNHEY, CDR2 SVGAGI. J gave up 3 bases and V 5 bases, and 7 bases lay outside the gene matches. The CDR3 is CASSRGDRVYNEQFF. The CDR3 DNA sequence: TGTGCCAGCAGTAGGGGAGACAGGGTCTACAATGAGCAGTTCTTC.